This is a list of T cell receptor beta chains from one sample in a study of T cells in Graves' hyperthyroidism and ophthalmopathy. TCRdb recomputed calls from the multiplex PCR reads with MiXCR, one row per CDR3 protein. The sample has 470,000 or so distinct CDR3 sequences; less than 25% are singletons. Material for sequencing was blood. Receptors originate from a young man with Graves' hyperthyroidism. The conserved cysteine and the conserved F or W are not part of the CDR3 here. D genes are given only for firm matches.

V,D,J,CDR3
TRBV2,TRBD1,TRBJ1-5,ASATGGVNQPQH
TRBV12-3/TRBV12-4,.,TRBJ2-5,ASSSQGSETQY
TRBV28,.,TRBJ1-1,ASSVGRRNTEAF
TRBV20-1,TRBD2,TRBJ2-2,SANGRAGGELF
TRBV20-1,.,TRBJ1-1,SAESGTYTEAF
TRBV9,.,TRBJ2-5,ASSDRETQY
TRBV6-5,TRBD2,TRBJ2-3,ASSYLGGGRDTQY
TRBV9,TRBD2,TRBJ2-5,ASSVEGSGVQETQY
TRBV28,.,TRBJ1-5,ASSSEFYNQPQH
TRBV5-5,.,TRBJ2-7,ASSHFAGKEQY
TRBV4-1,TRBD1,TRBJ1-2,ASSQGTGANGYT
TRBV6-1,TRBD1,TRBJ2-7,ASSTRGRGLPYEQY
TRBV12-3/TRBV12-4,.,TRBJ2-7,ASSLGARGSSYEQY
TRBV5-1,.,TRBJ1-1,ASSEIRVVEAF
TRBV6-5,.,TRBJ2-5,ASSYEAGGETQY
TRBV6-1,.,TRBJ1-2,ASRDLLEVGYT